Listed here are 10 T cell receptor beta chains from one sample, sequenced in a study of T cells in women clearing cervical HPV infection. Profiling relied on immunoSEQ multiplex PCR, and the TCRdb table lists in-frame clones only, not all of them. This table holds fewer than 30,000 clones. The source material was blood buffy coat. The source is a woman aged 18-69 years with a cervical HPV16 infection that either progressed to CIN3+ or cleared (not recorded which).

About this clone itself: The CDR3 goes on 3 residues after the read ends, and that part is filled in from the germline J gene. This chain links TRBV19 with TRBJ2-3, with D perhaps TRBD1 or TRBD2 (5 bases each). CDR1 and CDR2 (germline): LNHDA, SQIVND (reference sequence). V was pared by 3 bases and J by 2 bases, with 12 bases between. The CDR3 is 15 residues long. CDR3 DNA, as far as it was read: TGTGCCAGTAGTATCGGTGAGGGGTACACAGATACG. Its translation: CASSIGEGYTDT. The entire CDR3 protein reads CASSIGEGYTDTQYF. The complete variable domain, with remaining parts taken from reference TRBV19 and TRBJ2-3, reads DGGITQSPKYLFRKEGQNVTLSCEQNLNHDAMYWYRQDPGQGLRLIYYSQIVNDFQKGDIAEGYSVSREKKESFPLTVTSAQKNPTAFYLCASSIGEGYTDTQYFGPGTRLTVL.

The CDR3 spells CASAGGSGYGQYF. The sequenced CDR3 bases are TGTGCCAGCGCAGGGGGATCGGGCTATGGT. V usage is TRBV7-2 and J usage is TRBJ2-4; 7 positions agree with TRBD1. The read terminates 3 residues before the CDR3 end, so the remaining end is supplied by the germline J gene. This CDR3 spans 13 amino acids. The germline CDR1 and CDR2 sequences are SGHTA and FQGNSA. Complete variable domain (other parts from reference TRBV7-2 and TRBJ2-4): GAGVSQSPSNKVTEKGKDVELRCDPISGHTALYWYRQSLGQGLEFLIYFQGNSAPDKSGLPSDRFSAERTGGSVSTLTIQRTQQEDSAVYLCASAGGSGYGQYFGAGTRLSVL.

Concerning this clone: The read stops 3 residues short of the end of the CDR3; the missing end is completed from the germline J gene. This chain connects TRBV13 to TRBJ2-5; TRBD2 matches at 14 bases. V gave up 5 bases and J gave up 4 bases; unmatched junction bases: 18. The CDR3 sequence is 20 residues long. The germline V gene encodes CDR1 PRHDT and CDR2 FYEKMQ (reference sequence). CDR3 DNA (partial): TGTGCCAGCAGCACACCGGGACTAGCGGGAGTGGCGCAATGGGGAGAGACC. Amino acid sequence: CASSTPGLAGVAQWGET. The CDR3, in full, reads CASSTPGLAGVAQWGETQYF.

Note on this clone: The read falls 3 residues short of the CDR3 end, and the missing part is taken from the germline J gene. The J gene is TRBJ1-3, the V gene TRBV10-3; 8 nucleotides line up with TRBD1. CDR3 size: 14 residues. Germline assignment: CDR1 ENHRY and CDR2 SYGVKD. CDR3 DNA (partial): TGTGCCATCAGTGAGGGTCCCGGGACAGGTAGT. Its protein is CAISEGPGTGS. The whole CDR3 protein reads CAISEGPGTGSIYF.

Worth noting for this clone: The read falls 3 residues short of the CDR3 end, and the missing part is taken from the germline J gene. V and J are TRBV5-1 and TRBJ2-1, with 8 nucleotides matching TRBD1. The CDR3 sequence is 12 residues long. Germline CDR1 SGHRS, CDR2 YFSETQ. V lost 4 bases and J lost 8; bases outside the gene matches: 2. The CDR3 sequence: CASSATGDEQFF. Incomplete CDR3 DNA: TGCGCCAGCAGCGCGACAGGGGATGAG.

In the case of this clone: The read finishes 3 residues shy of the CDR3 end, and the germline J gene is used to complete it. V and J are TRBV6-2 or TRBV6-3 and TRBJ2-7, with 11 bases identical to TRBD2. After removal of 4 bases from V and 2 bases from J, the junction contained 4 bases not matched to a gene. The CDR3 is 15 residues long. CDR1 and CDR2 from the germline V gene are MNHEY and SVGEGT. Partial CDR3 DNA: TGTGCCAGCAGTTCAACTAGCGGGAGACCCTACGAG. Amino acid sequence: CASSSTSGRPYE. The whole CDR3 region reads CASSSTSGRPYEQYF.

Its frequency marks this clone as medium-sized. Sequencing ends 3 residues short of the CDR3 end; the germline J gene provides the rest. The chain links TRBV19 to TRBJ1-5, with TRBD1 matching 8 bases. V lost 7 bases and J lost 1; bases outside the gene matches: 12. CDR3 length equals 17 residues. The germline gives CDR1 LNHDA, CDR2 SQIVND (reference sequence). The CDR3 protein is CASKKPGDRRSNQPQHF. Incomplete CDR3 DNA: TGTGCCAGTAAAAAACCGGGGGACAGGCGGAGCAATCAGCCC.

Turning to this clone: The DNA ends 3 residues before the CDR3 does, and the rest of the CDR3 is filled in from the germline J gene. The chain combines TRBV29-1 with TRBJ2-3; D is perhaps TRBD1 (6 bases). Germline CDR1 SQVTM, CDR2 ANQGSEA. The CDR3 is 14 residues long. CDR3 residues: CSVFDRIVRQPQYF. Incomplete CDR3 DNA: TGCAGCGTTTTCGACAGGATCGTTCGTCAGCCG.

As regards this clone: The read ends 3 residues early relative to the CDR3; the germline J gene fills the gap. The rearrangement links TRBV6-1 to TRBJ2-4; 9 bases map to TRBD1. The CDR3 extends over 13 amino acids. Per germline, CDR1 MNHNS and CDR2 SASEGT. The sequenced CDR3 bases are TGTGCCAGCAGTGATGGACAGGGGTATGGT. This sequence encodes CASSDGQGYG. The whole CDR3 protein is CASSDGQGYGQYF.

With regard to this clone: From the germline J gene comes the end of the CDR3, since the read stops 3 residues before it. The chain links TRBV20-1 to TRBJ1-2; no firm D call. The CDR3 is 11 residues long. Germline-derived CDR1 and CDR2 are DFQATT and SNEGSKA (reference sequence). V was trimmed by 4 bases and J by 3 bases, leaving 6 bases between them. The part of the CDR3 DNA that was read is TGCAGTGCTACTCGGGACTATGGC. Translation: CSATRDYG. The CDR3 in its entirety is CSATRDYGYTF.